Shown below are 24 T cell receptor beta chains from a single sample sequenced in a study of shared clonotypes between healthy human individuals (dated by TCRdb to about 2020). The protocol used for the library was the immunoSEQ multiplex PCR assay. Here the immuneACCESS table is served through TCRdb, limited to in-frame sequences with V and J called. Missing clones are a known gap in these copies; in checked studies unresolved V genes cover under half, and the rest lacks a known reason. The sample has 550,000 to 850,000 clones on record, under 80% of them singletons. The ten biggest clones cover approximately 1.6% of the sample. The sequencing sample was made of memory CD4+ T cells sorted from blood. The cell subset or site label on this specimen signifies: CD45RA-negative fraction. These TCRs come from a woman younger than 45 in good health.

The rearrangement uses TRBV2 and TRBJ2-1; 10 bases agree with TRBD2. The V segment lost 7 bases and the J segment 7 bases; nucleotides outside the gene matches: 10. The CDR3 consists of 15 residues. The germline gives CDR1 SNHLY, CDR2 FYNNEI. In DNA form, the CDR3 reads TGTGCCAGCAATGGAAGGACTAGCGGTCTAAATGAGCAGTTCTTC. Protein sequence: CASNGRTSGLNEQFF.

The chain uses TRBV5-1 and TRBJ2-5; the match to TRBD1 covers 8 bases. The germline V gene encodes CDR1 SGHRS and CDR2 YFSETQ. The trim removed 1 base at V and 5 bases at J, leaving 7 bases unmatched. The CDR3 is 15 amino acids. The CDR3: CASSLTGQGWETQYF. CDR3 nucleotide sequence: TGCGCCAGCAGCTTGACCGGACAGGGCTGGGAGACCCAGTACTTC. Filled out from reference TRBV5-1 and TRBJ2-5, the complete variable domain reads KAGVTQTPRYLIKTRGQQVTLSCSPISGHRSVSWYQQTPGQGLQFLFEYFSETQRNKGNFPGRFSGRQFSNSRSEMNVSTLELGDSALYLCASSLTGQGWETQYFGPGTRLLVL.

The chain has TRBV19 and TRBJ1-1; TRBD1 agrees at 7 bases. CDR1 is LNHDA, CDR2 SQIVND, per germline (reference sequence). Trimming removed 5 bases from V and 6 bases from J; junction bases left unmatched: 3. The CDR3 covers 12 residues. The DNA for the CDR3 is TGTGCCAGTAGTCAGGGGGACGCTGAAGCTTTCTTT. Translated: CASSQGDAEAFF.

This sequence joins TRBV6-5 and TRBJ1-1, with 7 bases matching TRBD1. Germline lookup yields CDR1 MNHEY and CDR2 SVGAGI. Trimming took 0 bases from V and 5 from J; bases not matched to a gene: 6. This CDR3 has 15 residues. The CDR3 DNA reads as TGTGCCAGCAGTTACTCGATCAGGGGGGGTACTGAAGCTTTCTTT. It specifies CASSYSIRGGTEAFF.

This clone came up many times. This chain links TRBV5-1 with TRBJ2-3; D possibly corresponds to TRBD1 (6 bases). The CDR3 extends over 15 amino acids. CDR1 is SGHRS, CDR2 YFSETQ, per germline. The V and J ends lost 4 bases and 1 base respectively, with 13 bases between them. The CDR3 DNA sequence: TGCGCCAGCAGCCCTTATCGACAGGGCACAGATACGCAGTATTTT. It codes for CASSPYRQGTDTQYF.

The genes are TRBV6-6 and TRBJ1-2, with D uncertain. The CDR3 spans 16 residues. Germline V gene data show CDR1 as MNHNY and CDR2 as SVGAGI (reference sequence). V gave up 5 bases and J gave up 1 base, with 17 bases separating them. In nucleotides, the CDR3 is TGTGCCAGCAGTAGTGAACCCAGCGACTTTAACTATGGCTACACCTTC. Its protein product is CASSSEPSDFNYGYTF.

In its sample, this clone was seen once. The chain recombines TRBV15 with TRBJ2-1; D gene uncertain. Germline CDR1 and CDR2: LNHNV and YYDKDF (reference sequence). This CDR3 comprises 13 residues. Trimming cost V 1 base and J 6 bases, with 7 bases left between them. The CDR3, as DNA: TGTGCCACCAGCAGAGTTTTCGGCAATGAGCAGTTCTTC. Amino acid sequence: CATSRVFGNEQFF. Full variable domain (missing parts from reference TRBV15 and TRBJ2-1): DAMVIQNPRYQVTQFGKPVTLSCSQTLNHNVMYWYQQKSSQAPKLLFHYYDKDFNNEADTPDNFQSRRPNTSFCFLDIRSPGLGDTAMYLCATSRVFGNEQFFGPGTRLTVL.

This clone came up a few times. The gene calls are TRBV5-1 and TRBJ2-7, with a tentative D call TRBD1 (6 bases). Germline CDR1 is SGHRS and CDR2 is YFSETQ. Between the trimmed V and J ends, which lost 0 bases and 3 bases, there was a span of 13 bases. CDR3 length equals 15 residues. The CDR3 loop is CASSLERQANYEQYF. CDR3 nucleotides: TGCGCCAGCAGCTTGGAGCGACAGGCCAACTACGAGCAGTACTTC.

The chain links TRBV28 to TRBJ1-1, with D possibly matching TRBD1 (5 bases). V was shortened by 7 bases and J by 2 bases, with 14 bases between the two germline ends. The germline CDR1 and CDR2 sequences are MDHEN and SYDVKM. The length of the CDR3 is 14 residues. The CDR3 is CASIPAGGNTEAFF. The CDR3 DNA sequence: TGTGCCAGCATCCCCGCCGGGGGAAACACTGAAGCTTTCTTT. Full variable domain (outside the CDR3, taken from reference TRBV28 and TRBJ1-1): DVKVTQSSRYLVKRTGEKVFLECVQDMDHENMFWYRQDPGLGLRLIYFSYDVKMKEKGDIPEGYSVSREKKERFSLILESASTNQTSMYLCASIPAGGNTEAFFGQGTRLTVV.

The V and J genes are TRBV4-2 and TRBJ1-4; D call uncertain. There are 16 residues in the CDR3. The V and J ends lost 0 bases and 6 bases respectively, with 14 bases between them. The germline V gene encodes CDR1 LGHNA and CDR2 YNFKEQ. The DNA of the CDR3 is TGTGCCAGCAGCCAAGACGTGTCTGGGTCGTATGAAAAACTGTTTTTT. Protein: CASSQDVSGSYEKLFF.

This clone was detected a few times. The genes are TRBV18 and TRBJ2-5; 8 bases are shared with TRBD1. Germline V gene data show CDR1 as KGHSH and CDR2 as LQKENI. The CDR3 consists of 13 residues. The V and J ends lost 5 bases and 4 bases, in that order; junction bases with no gene match: 3. DNA for the CDR3: TGTGCCAGCTCATCGGGACAGGCAGAGACCCAGTACTTC. Translating gives CASSSGQAETQYF. The full variable domain, rest sourced from reference TRBV18 and TRBJ2-5, is NAGVMQNPRHLVRRRGQEARLRCSPMKGHSHVYWYRQLPEEGLKFMVYLQKENIIDESGMPKERFSAEFPKEGPSILRIQQVVRGDSAAYFCASSSGQAETQYFGPGTRLLVL.

The chain links TRBV28 to TRBJ1-5, with D perhaps matching TRBD1 (5 bases). This CDR3 region has 16 residues. CDR1 and CDR2 (germline): MDHEN, SYDVKM. Trimming pared 5 bases from V and 1 base from J, leaving 15 bases between. CDR3 nucleotide sequence: TGTGCCAGCAGTGCCGGGACGGGGGGAAGCAATCAGCCCCAGCATTTT. This encodes CASSAGTGGSNQPQHF.

This chain uses TRBV7-9 with TRBJ2-1; 10 bases agree with TRBD2. Germline V CDR1 and CDR2: SEHNR, FQNEAQ (reference sequence). With V trimmed by 0 bases and J by 9 bases, 11 bases remained unmatched. The CDR3 consists of 17 residues. CDR3 DNA sequence: TGTGCCAGCAGCTTAGCCTCTCTAGCGGGAGATGGAAGTGAGCAGTTCTTC. Its protein is CASSLASLAGDGSEQFF.

V and J are TRBV6-5 and TRBJ1-2; D might be TRBD1 (5 bases). V lost 0 bases and J 3 bases, leaving 11 bases between the germline ends. CDR3 length equals 15 residues. Looked up from germline, CDR1 is MNHEY and CDR2 is SVGAGI. The CDR3 DNA follows: TGTGCCAGCAGTTACTCGAGCCAGGGCGACTATGGCTACACCTTC. Protein: CASSYSSQGDYGYTF.

The chain recombines TRBV28 with TRBJ1-2; D is unclear. The CDR3 covers 13 residues. Germline CDR1 MDHEN, CDR2 SYDVKM. Trimming removed 5 bases from V and 4 bases from J, with 11 bases in between. Here the CDR3 DNA reads TGTGCCAGCAGTGACACGTTTGGCTATGGCTACACCTTC. It specifies CASSDTFGYGYTF.

V and J are TRBV28 and TRBJ2-1; 10 bases fit TRBD1. Germline V lookup: CDR1 MDHEN, CDR2 SYDVKM. The CDR3 is 16 residues long. V dropped 6 bases and J dropped 4; count of bases not matched to a gene: 9. The CDR3 DNA is TGTGCCAGCAGCTCCCCGGGACAGGGGTTATACAATGAGCAGTTCTTC. The encoded protein is CASSSPGQGLYNEQFF.

The chain links TRBV18 to TRBJ2-7, with TRBD1 matching 8 bases. Germline lookup yields CDR1 KGHSH and CDR2 LQKENI. The CDR3 runs to 13 residues. Germline trimming cut 2 bases from V and 6 bases from J; bases unmatched to any gene: 3. Here the CDR3 reads CASSPGQGSEQYF. The CDR3 DNA follows: TGTGCCAGCTCACCAGGACAGGGTTCCGAGCAGTACTTC. Complete variable domain (other parts from reference TRBV18 and TRBJ2-7): NAGVMQNPRHLVRRRGQEARLRCSPMKGHSHVYWYRQLPEEGLKFMVYLQKENIIDESGMPKERFSAEFPKEGPSILRIQQVVRGDSAAYFCASSPGQGSEQYFGPGTRLTVT.

In this sample, this clone turned up once. V and J are TRBV4-2 and TRBJ2-2, with a tentative D call TRBD1 (5 bases). V lost 1 base, J lost 13 bases, and 13 bases lay in between. CDR3 size: 13 residues. The germline V gene has CDR1 LGHNA and CDR2 YNFKEQ. DNA of the CDR3: TGTGCCAGCAGCCAAGGGGGTACGCAGGGGCTGTTTTTT. This sequence encodes CASSQGGTQGLFF.

The chain recombines TRBV30 with TRBJ2-5, with D unclear. The J call may be faulty, since TRBJ2-7 better matches the DNA end. Germline CDR1 is GTSNPN and CDR2 is SVGIG (reference sequence). CDR3 length: 10 amino acids. The CDR3 DNA sequence: TGTGCCTGGAAACTCAACGAGCAGTACTTC. Translation gives CAWKLNEQYF.

This sequence joins TRBV6-1 and TRBJ1-4; TRBD1 is a possible D gene (6 bases). The germline V gene has CDR1 MNHNS and CDR2 SASEGT. There are 14 residues in the CDR3. V lost 5 bases to trimming and J lost 2 bases, with 9 bases between them. CDR3 coding DNA: TGTGCCAGCAGTAGAGGACAGACTAATGAAAAACTGTTTTTT. Translation: CASSRGQTNEKLFF.

This clone turned up a few times. This rearrangement joins TRBV6-5 to TRBJ1-2, with D unclear. Germline V gene data show CDR1 as MNHEY and CDR2 as SVGAGI. This CDR3 comprises 14 residues. Trimming took 0 bases from V and 8 from J, leaving 13 bases between them. Here the CDR3 reads CASSYSGRPDGYTF. As DNA, the CDR3 is TGTGCCAGCAGTTACTCCGGCAGGCCGGACGGCTACACCTTC.

As concerns this clone: This could be a read error, since a much larger clone is one nucleotide away. The chain joins TRBV28 to TRBJ2-7; D gene unclear. Germline values: CDR1 MDHEN, CDR2 SYDVKM. This CDR3 is built from 11 residues. V was shortened by 5 bases and J by 2 bases, with 4 bases between the two germline ends. The CDR3 DNA reads as TGTGCCAGCAGTACCGCCTACGAGCAGTACTTC. It encodes CASSTAYEQYF.

V is TRBV5-1 and J is TRBJ1-1; TRBD1 aligns across 9 bases. There are 15 residues in the CDR3. The V gene end was trimmed by 4 bases and the J gene end by 2 bases; junction bases not matched to a gene: 6. Per germline, CDR1 SGHRS and CDR2 YFSETQ. The CDR3, as DNA: TGCGCCAGCAGCCAAAAGACAGGGGGTAACACTGAAGCTTTCTTT. It is translated as CASSQKTGGNTEAFF.

This chain joins TRBV4-2 and TRBJ2-1, with 9 bases lining up with TRBD2. Germline V CDR1 and CDR2: LGHNA, YNFKEQ. The CDR3 contains 15 residues. J lost 8 bases, V lost 1 base, and 6 bases had no gene match. The CDR3 nucleotides are TGTGCCAGCAGCCAAGGGTCAGCGGGAGGTGATGAGCAGTTCTTC. It translates to CASSQGSAGGDEQFF.